This entry concerns a single T cell receptor (beta chain). The sample comes from a study of blood T cell repertoires in COVID-19. Study-wide context: The analysed material was cDNA or gDNA that came from T cells, B-cell-depleted T cells, or PBMCs.

The method was immunoSEQ multiplex PCR; TCRdb's version includes in-frame clones alone and lacks a portion of them. The sample shows 150,000 to 200,000 clones, more than 70% of them seen only once. This clonotype was obtained from a man aged 40-49 years with active or convalescent COVID-19. Sequenced sample: peripheral blood.

The CDR3 coding sequence is TGTGCCTGGAGGGGTGGGGCCAATCAGCCCCAGCATTTT. Translating it yields CAWRGGANQPQHF. This chain links TRBV30 with TRBJ1-5; D possibly corresponds to TRBD1 (5 bases). CDR1 is GTSNPN, CDR2 SVGIG, per germline (reference sequence). The CDR3 totals 13 residues. V shed 3 bases and J shed 3 bases, with 9 bases lying between them.